What follows is one T cell receptor (beta chain) and its context. Its antigen is still unknown. Specified treatment: roughly 18 received Ad26.COV2.S at low or high dose, single or two shots; 5 received placebo; per-sample allocation not given. Sample collection was performed on day 63 after the first vaccine or placebo injection. Vaccination employed an Ad26 vector expressing the Wuhan-strain SARS-CoV-2 spike. This record belongs to a study of Ad26.COV2.S vaccination and SARS-CoV-2 variants. TCRdb's copy holds only in-frame clones and misses some; the assay was immunoSEQ multiplex PCR. Here the sample spans 450,000 to 550,000 clones, approximately 90% being singletons. Overall study results and limits: In TCR breadth and depth analyses, total T cell responses may have been underestimated. Vaccine recipients posted higher spike-specific TCR breadth than their placebo counterparts.

The CDR3 spans 13 residues. Germline-derived CDR1 and CDR2 are LGHDT and YNNKEL (reference sequence). Trimming removed 6 bases from V and 14 bases from J, with 17 bases in between. The origin of this receptor is a person aged 18-60 years who received the Ad26.COV2.S COVID-19 vaccine or a placebo. The chain couples TRBV3-1 (or the pseudogene TRBV3-2) to TRBJ1-6, with D maybe TRBD1 (5 bases). The source was peripheral blood, collected in a trial of Ad26.COV2.S vaccine versus placebo. The CDR3 is CASSHNVEGTLHF. CDR3 DNA sequence: TGTGCCAGCAGTCATAACGTCGAGGGGACCCTCCACTTT.